This paragraph reports one TCR beta chain. The antigen is undetermined. The sample belongs to a study of OX40 agonist ivuxolimab in advanced cancers. Study-level points and caveats: In a subset of nonresponders, normalized T-cell clonal expansion was also low.

Germline CDR1 reads LGHNA; CDR2 reads YSLEER. Trimming took 3 bases from V and 9 from J, leaving 21 bases between them. The CDR3 extends over 16 amino acids. TCRdb keeps only in-frame clones here, not all; method: immunoSEQ multiplex PCR. The table has approximately 94,000 clones, around 93% seen once. This sample comprised CD4+ or CD8+ T cells sorted from blood, obtained in a trial of the OX40 agonist ivuxolimab. The receptor was isolated from an adult with an advanced solid tumor such as melanoma, head and neck, liver or kidney cancer. The chain combines TRBV4-3 with TRBJ2-1; maybe TRBD2 (7 bases). The CDR3 nucleotides read TGCGCCAGCAGCCAGTTTACAGGGAGGAGGGAGGGTGAGCAGTTCTTC. This sequence encodes CASSQFTGRREGEQFF.